This is a list of T cell receptor beta chains from one sample in a study of control samples from healthy donors and cancer patients. Measured with immunoSEQ multiplex PCR; TCRdb has only the in-frame clones, and not every one. The table includes 150,000 or so clones, just under 95% detected once. The sequenced material came from blood. The receptors were gathered from a man younger than 35 in good health. Each CDR3 is given with its conserved first and last residue. Size is omitted from some rows. Given values are once, few, many or a class for expanded clones.

NA,TRBJ2-7,TRBV6-2/TRBV6-3,CASSYPVRELGYEQYF
NA,TRBJ2-2,TRBV12-5,CASGTRGQGSGTGELFF
NA,TRBJ2-2,TRBV6-4,CASSEGGPGELFF
NA,TRBJ1-1,TRBV18,CASSTQGATNTEAFF
NA,TRBJ2-5,TRBV19,CASSPLAGEETQYF
NA,TRBJ1-2,TRBV6-5,CASSSSGLDGYTF
NA,TRBJ2-5,TRBV6-5,CASTSGASEYF
NA,TRBJ1-1,TRBV10-3,CAISARDSLRVDTEAFF
NA,TRBJ1-2,TRBV3-1/TRBV3-2,CASSLRTYGYTF
NA,TRBJ1-2,TRBV5-1,CASSLAGTTANYGYTF
NA,TRBJ2-7,TRBV19,CASSIAGQAYEQYF
NA,TRBJ2-7,TRBV7-9,CASSPRDRGLDEQYF
once,TRBJ2-1,TRBV15,CATSRDRRPYNEQFF
NA,TRBJ2-3,TRBV5-1,CASSLGAGGIPSTDTQYF
NA,TRBJ2-1,TRBV18,CASSPRESGLSEQFF
NA,TRBJ2-2,TRBV11-3,CASSYTGGPGELFF
NA,TRBJ2-2,TRBV7-2,CASRPFRWGGMTGELFF
NA,TRBJ2-3,TRBV2,CASPPGGATTDTQYF
NA,TRBJ1-6,TRBV6-5,CASSISSPNSPLHF
NA,TRBJ2-1,TRBV28,CASSSLGAGGIYNEQFF
NA,TRBJ1-2,TRBV19,CASSISGTEGGYGYTF
NA,TRBJ2-3,TRBV3-1/TRBV3-2,CASSQASGGGWADTQYF
NA,TRBJ2-2,TRBV19,CASAPGLAGGRTGELFF
few,TRBJ2-3,TRBV11-2,CASSSYRGRADTQYF
NA,TRBJ1-1,TRBV5-4,CASSRTGWNTEAFF
NA,TRBJ1-3,TRBV11-2,CASSFHYHPLTGRNTIYF
NA,TRBJ1-4,TRBV30,CAWRDSPREKLFF
NA,TRBJ2-2,TRBV5-4,CASSLGSGGTGELFF
NA,TRBJ2-7,TRBV5-1,CASSSGLKSYEQYF
NA,TRBJ2-7,TRBV30,CAWSDGTSGGAYEQYF
NA,TRBJ1-2,TRBV12-5,CASGLGGYGYTF
NA,TRBJ2-1,TRBV11-2,CASSTRLAEYNEQFF
NA,TRBJ2-2,TRBV6-5,CASSAGGGAGGELFF
NA,TRBJ1-2,TRBV5-1,CASSLNEGSGYGYTF
NA,TRBJ2-6,TRBV2,CASSVQGAGANVLTF
NA,TRBJ1-1,TRBV12-5,CASGLAPPRGAFF
NA,TRBJ2-3,TRBV10-3,CAISESWTGATDTQYF
NA,TRBJ2-4,TRBV10-1,CASIGGGPSKNIQYF
NA,TRBJ2-7,TRBV28,CASSLDGGYEQYF
NA,TRBJ1-1,TRBV5-1,CASTLRWGRTEAFF
NA,TRBJ2-5,TRBV5-1,CASGRGTSGGAETQYF
NA,TRBJ2-1,TRBV11-3,CASSLAGGPGYEQFF
NA,TRBJ2-7,TRBV5-6,CASSLSGGAYEQYF
NA,TRBJ1-4,TRBV6-5,CASSYSGTGGNEKLFF
NA,TRBJ2-3,TRBV9,CASMGFSDTQYF
NA,TRBJ1-2,TRBV5-6,CASSLTINYGYTF
NA,TRBJ2-1,TRBV6-5,CASSPGQGMYEQFF
NA,TRBJ1-4,TRBV4-1,CASSQWRGEKLFF
NA,TRBJ1-2,TRBV11-2,CASSSPGQGGYGYTF
NA,TRBJ1-6,TRBV27,CASSLVTYSPLHF
NA,TRBJ2-1,TRBV5-1,CASARGGGDMGEQFF
once,TRBJ1-2,TRBV6-5,CASSRSGQGKDGYTF
NA,TRBJ2-3,TRBV11-2,CASSFVAGLAGFTDTRYF